These T cell receptor beta chains were read from a single sample in a study of shared clonotypes between healthy human individuals. The repertoire was sequenced with immunoSEQ multiplex PCR; TCRdb's copy has only in-frame clones and lacks some. Of more than 1,200,000 clones in the sample, around 98.5% were seen once. Sequencing input: naive CD4+ T cells sorted from blood. The receptors shown here come from a man aged 25-45 years in good health. CDR3s include the opening cysteine and the closing phenylalanine or tryptophan. D genes are given only for firm matches. Clone size is given for some rows only: seen once, a few or many times, or a class if the clone is expanded.

d_call: TRBD1; clone_size: -; v_call: TRBV18; j_call: TRBJ2-7; cdr3_nt: TGTGCCAGCTCCCCGGTTGTGACAGGGATGTGGGAAAACCCGTACGAGCAGTACTTC; cdr3_aa: CASSPVVTGMWENPYEQYF
d_call: TRBD1; clone_size: -; v_call: TRBV6-5; j_call: TRBJ1-5; cdr3_nt: TGTGCCAGCAGGACGGGACAGGTTAGCAATCAGCCCCAGCATTTT; cdr3_aa: CASRTGQVSNQPQHF
d_call: -; clone_size: once; v_call: TRBV19; j_call: TRBJ2-7; cdr3_nt: TGTGCCAGTAGTATTGTTGTCCAGTCCTACGAGCAGTACTTC; cdr3_aa: CASSIVVQSYEQYF
d_call: -; clone_size: -; v_call: TRBV21-1; j_call: TRBJ2-7; cdr3_nt: TGTGCCAGCAGTTCCACAGGGGGCACCTCCTACGAGCAGTACTTC; cdr3_aa: CASSSTGGTSYEQYF
d_call: -; clone_size: -; v_call: TRBV5-4; j_call: TRBJ2-2; cdr3_nt: TGTGCCAGCAGCTTCCCCCCCGGGGAGCTGTTTTTT; cdr3_aa: CASSFPPGELFF
d_call: TRBD2; clone_size: -; v_call: TRBV19; j_call: TRBJ2-7; cdr3_nt: TGTGCCAGTGGCTTGCAAGCGGGACCCTACGAGCAGTACTTC; cdr3_aa: CASGLQAGPYEQYF
d_call: TRBD1; clone_size: -; v_call: TRBV19; j_call: TRBJ2-7; cdr3_nt: TGTGCCAGTAGTATAATCGGGACAGCCTACGAGCAGTACTTC; cdr3_aa: CASSIIGTAYEQYF
d_call: TRBD1; clone_size: -; v_call: TRBV28; j_call: TRBJ1-3; cdr3_nt: TGTGCCAGCAGTTCGACAGGGGAGAGCTCTGGAAACACCATATATTTT; cdr3_aa: CASSSTGESSGNTIYF
d_call: -; clone_size: -; v_call: TRBV10-1; j_call: TRBJ2-7; cdr3_nt: TGCGCCAGTTCTACCGGGACGGCGGACTACGAGCAGTACTTC; cdr3_aa: CASSTGTADYEQYF
d_call: -; clone_size: -; v_call: TRBV5-1; j_call: TRBJ1-4; cdr3_nt: TGCGCCAGCAGCCCAGGGGTTGGTAATGAAAAACTGTTTTTT; cdr3_aa: CASSPGVGNEKLFF
d_call: TRBD2; clone_size: -; v_call: TRBV9; j_call: TRBJ2-1; cdr3_nt: TGTGCCAGCAGCGTATTCCCCGTAGCGGGGACCTACAATGAGCAGTTCTTC; cdr3_aa: CASSVFPVAGTYNEQFF
d_call: -; clone_size: once; v_call: TRBV5-8; j_call: TRBJ2-7; cdr3_nt: TGTGCCAGCAGCTTCAGGTACGAGCAGTACTTC; cdr3_aa: CASSFRYEQYF
d_call: TRBD2; clone_size: -; v_call: TRBV11-3; j_call: TRBJ2-5; cdr3_nt: TGTGCCAGCAGCCCATCCGGGACTAGCAAAGAGACCCAGTACTTC; cdr3_aa: CASSPSGTSKETQYF
d_call: TRBD2; clone_size: -; v_call: TRBV19; j_call: TRBJ2-2; cdr3_nt: TGTGCCAGTAGTAAACCGGGACTAGCCGGCCGGGAGCTGTTTTTT; cdr3_aa: CASSKPGLAGRELFF
d_call: -; clone_size: -; v_call: TRBV5-1; j_call: TRBJ2-7; cdr3_nt: TGCGCCAGCAGCTTAGTTGGCTCCTACGAGCAGTACTTC; cdr3_aa: CASSLVGSYEQYF
d_call: -; clone_size: -; v_call: TRBV19; j_call: TRBJ1-1; cdr3_nt: TGTGCCAGTAGCGAGGGGAACACTGAAGCTTTCTTT; cdr3_aa: CASSEGNTEAFF
d_call: -; clone_size: -; v_call: TRBV7-2; j_call: TRBJ2-1; cdr3_nt: TGTGCCAGCAGCCCACAAATGGGCGGGATAAACAATGAGCAGTTCTTC; cdr3_aa: CASSPQMGGINNEQFF
d_call: TRBD2; clone_size: -; v_call: TRBV2; j_call: TRBJ2-1; cdr3_nt: TGTGCCAGCAGTAAGACCGGTAGACTAGCGGGGAACAATGAGCAGTTCTTC; cdr3_aa: CASSKTGRLAGNNEQFF
d_call: -; clone_size: -; v_call: TRBV25-1; j_call: TRBJ1-4; cdr3_nt: TGTGCCAGCAAAGGGGCGCCGAATGAAAAACTGTTTTTT; cdr3_aa: CASKGAPNEKLFF
d_call: TRBD2; clone_size: -; v_call: TRBV6-4; j_call: TRBJ2-1; cdr3_nt: TGTGCCAGCAGTGCCCCCCGGACTAGCGGGAGGAATGAGCAGTTCTTC; cdr3_aa: CASSAPRTSGRNEQFF
d_call: TRBD2; clone_size: -; v_call: TRBV18; j_call: TRBJ2-1; cdr3_nt: TGTGCCAGCTCACCAGACGAGCGGGAGAGATCCTACAATGAGCAGTTCTTC; cdr3_aa: CASSPDERERSYNEQFF
d_call: -; clone_size: -; v_call: TRBV7-9; j_call: TRBJ2-1; cdr3_nt: TGTGCCAGCAGCGGCCGAGGGGGGCGGATTAACAATGAGCAGTTCTTC; cdr3_aa: CASSGRGGRINNEQFF
d_call: TRBD1; clone_size: -; v_call: TRBV28; j_call: TRBJ1-1; cdr3_nt: TGTGCCAGCAGTTTCCGGGACAGGCGATGGAACACTGAAGCTTTCTTT; cdr3_aa: CASSFRDRRWNTEAFF
d_call: -; clone_size: -; v_call: TRBV5-1; j_call: TRBJ2-7; cdr3_nt: TGCGCCAGCAGCTTGGCCAGCCCTAGGGGCGAGCAGTACTTC; cdr3_aa: CASSLASPRGEQYF
d_call: -; clone_size: -; v_call: TRBV6-1; j_call: TRBJ1-1; cdr3_nt: TGTGCCAGCAGTGAAGCGAGGGATGAAGCTTTCTTT; cdr3_aa: CASSEARDEAFF
d_call: TRBD1; clone_size: -; v_call: TRBV5-1; j_call: TRBJ1-2; cdr3_nt: TGCGCCAGCAGCCAGGGGACAGGGGCAACTTCTAACTATGGCTACACCTTC; cdr3_aa: CASSQGTGATSNYGYTF
d_call: TRBD1; clone_size: once; v_call: TRBV5-8; j_call: TRBJ2-5; cdr3_nt: TGTGCCAGCAGCTTGAAGGCAGGGGGCCTCCGGACCCAGTACTTC; cdr3_aa: CASSLKAGGLRTQYF
d_call: TRBD2; clone_size: once; v_call: TRBV28; j_call: TRBJ2-7; cdr3_nt: TGTGCCAGCAGTCCCCCGGGACTAAGCTCCTACGAGCAGTACTTC; cdr3_aa: CASSPPGLSSYEQYF
d_call: -; clone_size: -; v_call: TRBV6-1; j_call: TRBJ2-3; cdr3_nt: TGTGCCAGTTGGGACTCAGGCGGCAGCACAGATACGCAGTATTTT; cdr3_aa: CASWDSGGSTDTQYF
d_call: -; clone_size: -; v_call: TRBV29-1; j_call: TRBJ1-5; cdr3_nt: TGCAGCGTTGCACAGGGCGTTAATCAGCCCCAGCATTTT; cdr3_aa: CSVAQGVNQPQHF
d_call: TRBD1; clone_size: -; v_call: TRBV28; j_call: TRBJ2-7; cdr3_nt: TGTGCCAGCAGCCCACCAGGACAGGGGGCTTACGAGCAGTACTTC; cdr3_aa: CASSPPGQGAYEQYF
d_call: TRBD1; clone_size: once; v_call: TRBV10-3; j_call: TRBJ2-1; cdr3_nt: TGTGCCATCAGTAACTCCGGTACAGGGGCCAATGAGCAGTTCTTC; cdr3_aa: CAISNSGTGANEQFF
d_call: TRBD2; clone_size: -; v_call: TRBV11-3; j_call: TRBJ2-1; cdr3_nt: TGTGCCAGCAGCTTGGGGGGGAGCTCCTACAATGAGCAGTTCTTC; cdr3_aa: CASSLGGSSYNEQFF
d_call: TRBD2; clone_size: -; v_call: TRBV9; j_call: TRBJ2-1; cdr3_nt: TGTGCCAGCAGCTTACACCCGACATTAGCGGGAGTGGTCGGAGAGCAGTTCTTC; cdr3_aa: CASSLHPTLAGVVGEQFF
d_call: -; clone_size: -; v_call: TRBV5-1; j_call: TRBJ2-5; cdr3_nt: TGCGCCAGCAGCCCCCCGATAGGGGGCCAAGAGACCCAGTACTTC; cdr3_aa: CASSPPIGGQETQYF
d_call: -; clone_size: -; v_call: TRBV27; j_call: TRBJ2-4; cdr3_nt: TGTGCCAGCAGTTTATGGGGTTTGGACATTCAGTACTTC; cdr3_aa: CASSLWGLDIQYF
d_call: -; clone_size: -; v_call: TRBV10-3; j_call: TRBJ1-5; cdr3_nt: TGTGCCATCAGTGACTCCCCGGGACGGAGCAATCAGCCCCAGCATTTT; cdr3_aa: CAISDSPGRSNQPQHF
d_call: -; clone_size: -; v_call: TRBV7-9; j_call: TRBJ2-3; cdr3_nt: TGTGCCAGCAGCTACTCCTTGGGGGGCGCGGCCGATACGCAGTATTTT; cdr3_aa: CASSYSLGGAADTQYF
d_call: TRBD1; clone_size: -; v_call: TRBV6-1; j_call: TRBJ1-1; cdr3_nt: TGTGCCAGCAGTCTGACAGGGTATGCTGAAGCTTTCTTT; cdr3_aa: CASSLTGYAEAFF
d_call: TRBD2; clone_size: -; v_call: TRBV7-9; j_call: TRBJ2-7; cdr3_nt: TGTGCCAGCAGCTTAGTTGGCCAGGGAGGGAACGAGCAGTACTTC; cdr3_aa: CASSLVGQGGNEQYF
d_call: -; clone_size: once; v_call: TRBV5-1; j_call: TRBJ2-2; cdr3_nt: TGCGCCAGCAGCTTGGATGGACCCGGGGAGCTGTTTTTT; cdr3_aa: CASSLDGPGELFF